This paragraph covers one TCR beta chain sequence. This clone's antigen is unknown. No quality values exist for individual bases; no much larger clone is one base distant. The data originate from a study of blood T cell repertoires in COVID-19 (dated by TCRdb to the early 2020s). Regarding the complete study: The collaborator samples originated in the United States, Italy and Spain and spanned the acute and convalescent phases of COVID-19. The material from the prospective study consisted of cDNA or gDNA derived from T cells, B-cell-depleted T cells, or PBMCs. Subjects who had been exposed to COVID-19, were actively infected with it, or had recovered from it provided the deeply sampled blood TCRbeta repertoires that made up the dataset. The repertoires were released in a freely available public database meant as a resource for research on the immune response to SARS-CoV-2. Samples were obtained from the ongoing ImmuneRACE study (first 160 participants) and from some 1,300 subjects provided by 6 global collaborators. Sample metadata almost always included a de-identified subject ID, COVID-19 status, age in years and sex. Where available, HLA class I and class II types were taken from metadata supplied by the sample provider and were not determined by assay-based typing. Study-level results and caveats: The amount of clinical and demographic metadata varied by source and participant and was provided uncurated.

TCRbeta CDR3 regions were amplified from genomic DNA by means of the immunoSEQ Assay, a bias-controlled multiplex PCR. As for the authors' bioinformatics: The number of nucleated cells in each sample was estimated by amplification of reference gene primers within the assay. To quantify the absolute abundance of each unique TCRbeta CDR3 rearrangement, sequence reads were collapsed and filtered. Productive Simpson clonality was computed per sample as the square root of Simpson's diversity index over productive rearrangements. TCRdb's version of the immuneACCESS table is confined to in-frame rearrangements and falls short of the full clone set. An unresolved V gene accounts for under half of the shortfall where checked; the remainder is of unknown origin. D and trimming come from the DNA, and the V and J calls and clone size come from that table. Here the sample has about 29,000 clones; about 89% occur a single time. The ten most abundant clones make up 9.9% of the sample.

Trimming accounts for 3 bases at V and 4 bases at J, while the number of junction bases matched to no gene is 3. The CDR3 holds 14 amino acids from the cysteine to the phenylalanine. Left in the record is the CDR3 DNA by itself, 42 bases read in frame from the first base. The germline V gene provides CDR1 MRHNA and CDR2 SNTAGT. Collaborating institutions collected whole blood in K2EDTA tubes following their own protocols. For TCRbeta analysis, collaborator samples were shipped as frozen whole blood, as isolated PBMCs, or as DNA extracted from either sample type. The clonotype was recovered from a human donor in a cohort sampled during active COVID-19. The sample was peripheral blood. The chain was built from TRBV6-4 and TRBJ2-3, with 8 central nucleotides matching TRBD2. The DNA reads as follows: TGTGCCAGCAGTGAGGGACTAGAGTCAGATACGCAGTATTTT. It codes for CASSEGLESDTQYF.